This T cell receptor (beta chain) was documented in a study of T cell responses to AZD1222 COVID-19 vaccine. The overall study: Second doses were pooled across both intervals (about 4 or about 12 weeks).

This table comes from immunoSEQ multiplex PCR, and its TCRdb copy is limited to in-frame clones, with some not included. The profile shows about 160,000 clones, more than 85% of them singletons. The source is an adult in good health. The source material was peripheral blood, sampled on day 0 of AZD1222 vaccination.

The CDR3 sequence: CASSLGLAGPSSYEQYF. The CDR3, as DNA: TGCGCCAGCAGCTTGGGACTAGCGGGACCGAGCTCCTACGAGCAGTACTTC. This rearrangement joins TRBV5-1 to TRBJ2-7; 11 nucleotides agree with TRBD2. Losses at the gene ends were 0 bases for V and 0 bases for J; bases not matched to a gene: 5. The CDR3 sequence is 17 residues long. Germline assignment: CDR1 SGHRS and CDR2 YFSETQ.